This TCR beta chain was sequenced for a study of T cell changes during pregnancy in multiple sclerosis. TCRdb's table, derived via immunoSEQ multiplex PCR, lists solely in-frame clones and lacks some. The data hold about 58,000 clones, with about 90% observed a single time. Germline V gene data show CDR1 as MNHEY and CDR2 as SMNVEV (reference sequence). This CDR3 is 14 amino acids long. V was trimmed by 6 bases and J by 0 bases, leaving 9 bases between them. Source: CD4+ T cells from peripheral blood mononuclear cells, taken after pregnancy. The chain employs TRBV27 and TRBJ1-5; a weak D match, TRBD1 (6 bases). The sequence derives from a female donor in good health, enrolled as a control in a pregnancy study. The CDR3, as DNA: TGTGCCAGCAGACAGGGACATAGCAATCAGCCCCAGCATTTT. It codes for CASRQGHSNQPQHF.